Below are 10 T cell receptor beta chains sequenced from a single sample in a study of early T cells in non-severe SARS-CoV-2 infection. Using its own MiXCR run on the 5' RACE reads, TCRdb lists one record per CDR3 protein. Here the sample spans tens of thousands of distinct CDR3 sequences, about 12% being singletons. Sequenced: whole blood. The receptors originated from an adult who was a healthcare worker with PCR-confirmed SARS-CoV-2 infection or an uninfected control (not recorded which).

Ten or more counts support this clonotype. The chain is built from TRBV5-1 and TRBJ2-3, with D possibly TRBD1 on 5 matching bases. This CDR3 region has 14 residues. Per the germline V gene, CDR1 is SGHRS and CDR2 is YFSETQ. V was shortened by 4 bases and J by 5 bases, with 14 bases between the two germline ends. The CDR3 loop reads CASSPQGDKDTQYF. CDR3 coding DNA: TGCGCCAGCAGCCCCCAGGGTGACAAAGATACGCAGTATTTT.

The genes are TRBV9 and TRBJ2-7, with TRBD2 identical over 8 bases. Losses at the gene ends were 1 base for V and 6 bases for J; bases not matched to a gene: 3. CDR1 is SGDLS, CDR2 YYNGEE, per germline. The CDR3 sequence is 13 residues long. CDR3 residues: CASSVSAGGEQYF. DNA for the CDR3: TGTGCCAGCAGCGTATCGGCGGGAGGCGAGCAGTACTTC. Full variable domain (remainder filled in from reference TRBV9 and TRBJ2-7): DSGVTQTPKHLITATGQRVTLRCSPRSGDLSVYWYQQSLDQGLQFLIQYYNGEERAKGNILERFSAQQFPDLHSELNLSSLELGDSALYFCASSVSAGGEQYFGPGTRLTVT.

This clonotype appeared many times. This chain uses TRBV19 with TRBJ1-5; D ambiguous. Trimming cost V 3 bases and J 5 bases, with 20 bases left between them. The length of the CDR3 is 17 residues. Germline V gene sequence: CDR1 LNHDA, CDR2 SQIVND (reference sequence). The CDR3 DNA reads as TGTGCCAGTAGTATCCTCAGGTCCTGGCATGGCGATCAGCCCCAGCATTTT. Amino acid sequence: CASSILRSWHGDQPQHF.

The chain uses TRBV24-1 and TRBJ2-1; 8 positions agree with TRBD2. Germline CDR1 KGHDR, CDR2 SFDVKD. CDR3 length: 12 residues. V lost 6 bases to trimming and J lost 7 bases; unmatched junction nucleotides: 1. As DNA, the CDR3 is TGTGCCACCAGTTCGGGAGGGAATGAGCAGTTCTTC. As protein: CATSSGGNEQFF.

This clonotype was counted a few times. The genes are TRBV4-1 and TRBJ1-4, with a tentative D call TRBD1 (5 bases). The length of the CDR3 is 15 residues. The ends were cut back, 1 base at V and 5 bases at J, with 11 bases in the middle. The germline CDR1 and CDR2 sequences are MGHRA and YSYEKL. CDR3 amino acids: CASSQVGGINEKLFF. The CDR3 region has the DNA TGCGCCAGCAGCCAAGTCGGGGGGATCAATGAAAAACTGTTTTTT.

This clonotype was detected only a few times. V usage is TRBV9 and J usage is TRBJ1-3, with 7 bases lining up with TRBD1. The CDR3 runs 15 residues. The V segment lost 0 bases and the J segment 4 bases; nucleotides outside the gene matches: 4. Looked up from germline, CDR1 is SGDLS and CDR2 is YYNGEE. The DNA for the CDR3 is TGTGCCAGCAGCGTAGAGAGGGGGCGCGGAAACACCATATATTTT. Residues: CASSVERGRGNTIYF.

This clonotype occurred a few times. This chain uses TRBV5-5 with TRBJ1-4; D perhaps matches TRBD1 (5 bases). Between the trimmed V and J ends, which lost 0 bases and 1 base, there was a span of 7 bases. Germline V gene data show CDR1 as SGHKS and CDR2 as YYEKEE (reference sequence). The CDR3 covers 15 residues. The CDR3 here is CASSLDGGTNEKLFF. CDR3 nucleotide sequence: TGTGCCAGCAGCTTGGATGGGGGAACTAATGAAAAACTGTTTTTT.

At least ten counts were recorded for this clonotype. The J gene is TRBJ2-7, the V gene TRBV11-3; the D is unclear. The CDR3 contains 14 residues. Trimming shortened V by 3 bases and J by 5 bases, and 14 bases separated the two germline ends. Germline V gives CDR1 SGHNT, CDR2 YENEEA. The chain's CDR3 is CASSFSLMLDEQYF. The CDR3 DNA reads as TGTGCCAGCAGCTTCAGCCTGATGCTTGACGAGCAGTACTTC.

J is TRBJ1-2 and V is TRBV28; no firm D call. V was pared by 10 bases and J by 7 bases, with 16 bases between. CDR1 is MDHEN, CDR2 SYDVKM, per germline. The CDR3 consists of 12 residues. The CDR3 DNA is TGTGCCAATGGCCGGGCCGGGAGTGGCTACACCTTC. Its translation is CANGRAGSGYTF.

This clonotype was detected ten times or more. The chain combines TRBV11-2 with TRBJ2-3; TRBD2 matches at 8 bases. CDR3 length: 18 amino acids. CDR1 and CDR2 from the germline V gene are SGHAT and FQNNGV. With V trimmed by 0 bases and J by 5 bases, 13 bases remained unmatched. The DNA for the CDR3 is TGTGCCAGCAGCTTAGAGGTCTGGGGAGCGGGAGTACAAGATACGCAGTATTTT. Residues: CASSLEVWGAGVQDTQYF.